One sample yielded the 20 T cell receptor beta chains listed below, sequenced in a study of blood T cell repertoires in COVID-19. TCRdb's table, derived via immunoSEQ multiplex PCR, lists solely in-frame clones and lacks some. The profile covers fewer than 150,000 clones, with roughly 86% appearing a single time and approximately 20% taken by the ten largest. Material: peripheral blood. These receptor sequences come from a woman in her forties or fifties who had recovered from COVID-19.

V and J are TRBV7-2 and TRBJ2-7, with 10 bases aligning to TRBD2. Germline V lookup: CDR1 SGHTA, CDR2 FQGNSA. This CDR3 contains 14 residues. Trimming took 2 bases from V and 7 from J; bases not matched to a gene: 5. CDR3 nucleotides: TGTGCCAGCAGCTTACGGCTAGCGGGAGCGGAGCAGTACTTC. This gives the protein CASSLRLAGAEQYF.

The chain joins TRBV18 to TRBJ1-1; D is possibly TRBD1 (5 bases). The CDR3 loop spans 14 amino acids. Trimming pared 1 base from V and 1 base from J, leaving 7 bases between. Looked up from germline, CDR1 is KGHSH and CDR2 is LQKENI. The CDR3 loop is CASSPLDKNTEAFF. DNA for the CDR3: TGTGCCAGCTCACCACTGGACAAGAACACTGAAGCTTTCTTT.

This CDR3 reads CASPLLRLTSSYNEQFF. The CDR3 DNA reads TGCGCCAGCCCCCTTTTACGACTGACCAGCTCCTACAATGAGCAGTTCTTC. The V gene is TRBV10-1, the J gene TRBJ2-1; D uncertain. The germline V and J ends were trimmed by 8 bases and 0 bases, with 20 bases remaining between them. This CDR3 comprises 17 residues. Germline V gives CDR1 WNHNN, CDR2 SYGVQD (reference sequence).

This rearrangement joins TRBV4-1 to TRBJ2-2, with TRBD2 matching over 8 bases. The germline V gene encodes CDR1 MGHRA and CDR2 YSYEKL. The CDR3 sequence is 16 residues long. Trimming took 1 base from V and 6 from J; bases not matched to a gene: 7. The CDR3 region is CASSQVKGLEPGELFF. CDR3 nucleotides: TGCGCCAGCAGCCAAGTAAAGGGACTAGAACCCGGGGAGCTGTTTTTT.

The chain couples TRBV7-2 to TRBJ1-1, with 7 bases fitting TRBD1. From germline, CDR1 is SGHTA and CDR2 FQGNSA. V was clipped by 5 bases and J by 4 bases; unmatched bases: 10. The length of the CDR3 is 15 residues. The CDR3 region is CASSLRQGVSTEAFF. In nucleotides, the CDR3 is TGTGCCAGCAGCCTCCGACAGGGCGTGAGCACTGAAGCTTTCTTT.

This rearrangement joins TRBV6-2 or TRBV6-3 to TRBJ1-5; D is undetermined. The CDR3 loop spans 13 amino acids. The germline V gene has CDR1 MNHEY and CDR2 SVGEGT. V shed 3 bases and J shed 2 bases, with 5 bases lying between them. Here the CDR3 DNA reads TGTGCCAGCAGTTATCGGGGCAATCAGCCCCAGCATTTT. This encodes CASSYRGNQPQHF.

In its sample, this clone was seen once. The chain carries TRBV13 and TRBJ2-1, with 9 bases that match TRBD2. There are 16 residues in the CDR3. The ends lost 0 bases at V and 8 bases at J; junction bases unmatched: 8. Germline CDR1 is PRHDT and CDR2 is FYEKMQ (reference sequence). CDR3 nucleotides: TGTGCCAGCAGCTTAGGGCGCGGGGGGGCCAAAGATGAGCAGTTCTTC. Its translation is CASSLGRGGAKDEQFF.

The rearrangement uses TRBV11-1 and TRBJ2-1; D not certain. CDR1 and CDR2 from the germline V gene are SGHAT and FQDESV (reference sequence). The ends were cut back, 2 bases at V and 8 bases at J, with 10 bases in the middle. The CDR3 loop spans 13 amino acids. In DNA, the CDR3 is TGTGCCAGCAGCTTACCCGCGACTGATGAGCAGTTCTTC. Its translation is CASSLPATDEQFF.

This clone was observed many times. The chain has TRBV19 and TRBJ2-7; TRBD2 agrees at 13 bases. The CDR3 is 15 amino acids. Trimming at V came to 5 bases and at J to 4 bases, leaving 5 bases not matched to a gene. Per germline, CDR1 LNHDA and CDR2 SQIVND (reference sequence). CDR3 amino acids: CASSSRTSGSYEQYF. Here the CDR3 DNA reads TGTGCCAGTAGTTCCCGGACTAGCGGGAGTTACGAGCAGTACTTC.

J is TRBJ2-1 and V is TRBV5-5, with 7 bases lining up with TRBD2. The CDR3 consists of 17 residues. The V gene end was trimmed by 0 bases and the J gene end by 2 bases; junction bases not matched to a gene: 8. The V gene's germline CDR1 is SGHKS and CDR2 YYEKEE (reference sequence). CDR3 nucleotide sequence: TGTGCCAGCAGCTTGGGTGGGAGCGGGGCCCCCTACAATGAGCAGTTCTTC. This gives the protein CASSLGGSGAPYNEQFF.

CDR3 sequence: CASSLQTGTQYF. The CDR3, as DNA: TGTGCCAGCAGCTTGCAGACAGGAACCCAGTACTTC. The chain carries TRBV11-3 and TRBJ2-5; possible D gene TRBD1, 6 bases. Germline assignment: CDR1 SGHNT and CDR2 YENEEA. V gave up 3 bases and J gave up 8 bases, with 10 bases separating them. The CDR3 length is 12 residues.

The chain links TRBV5-6 to TRBJ1-2, with 10 bases lining up with TRBD1. The CDR3 extends over 17 amino acids. CDR1 is SGHDT and CDR2 is YYEEEE in the germline V gene. V lost 1 base, J lost 8 bases, and 14 bases stayed unmatched. CDR3 nucleotides: TGTGCCAGCAGCTTGCGGGACAGGGGATTCTTCCTATCAGGCTACACCTTC. It is translated as CASSLRDRGFFLSGYTF.

A single count supports this clone. The V call is TRBV10-2, the J call TRBJ2-7; the D gene is possibly TRBD1 (5 bases). This CDR3 has 13 residues. Trimming cost V 4 bases and J 3 bases, with 10 bases left between them. Germline V lookup: CDR1 WSHSY, CDR2 SAAADI. CDR3 in amino acids: CASSVDSYYEQYF. Here the CDR3 DNA reads TGCGCCAGCAGTGTCGACAGCTACTACGAGCAGTACTTC.

The chain combines TRBV5-1 with TRBJ1-2; 7 bases fit TRBD1. This CDR3 is 14 amino acids long. Losses at the gene ends were 3 bases for V and 6 bases for J; bases not matched to a gene: 8. Germline-derived CDR1 and CDR2 are SGHRS and YFSETQ. The CDR3 protein is CASSSKGAMDGYTF. The CDR3 DNA reads TGCGCCAGCAGCTCAAAGGGGGCTATGGATGGCTACACCTTC.

This sequence joins TRBV2 and TRBJ1-2; D call uncertain. Germline V gene sequence: CDR1 SNHLY, CDR2 FYNNEI. The CDR3 has 12 amino acids. With 2 bases removed from V and 4 bases from J, the gap between germline ends came to 5 bases. The CDR3 reads CASSELAYGYTF. The CDR3 nucleotides are TGTGCCAGCAGTGAATTGGCCTATGGCTACACCTTC.

This rearrangement joins TRBV27 to TRBJ2-2; 9 bases line up with TRBD2. The CDR3 spans 16 residues. The trim removed 6 bases at V and 4 bases at J, leaving 9 bases unmatched. CDR1 is MNHEY and CDR2 is SMNVEV in the germline V gene (reference sequence). The CDR3 is CASSLGLAGLTGELFF. The CDR3 region has the DNA TGTGCCAGCAGCCTGGGCCTAGCGGGACTCACCGGGGAGCTGTTTTTT.

V is TRBV13 and J is TRBJ1-1, with 7 bases fitting TRBD1. The V gene end was trimmed by 3 bases and the J gene end by 5 bases; junction bases not matched to a gene: 15. This CDR3 region has 17 residues. The germline gives CDR1 PRHDT, CDR2 FYEKMQ (reference sequence). CDR3 sequence: CASSLTQGGRGGTEAFF. The CDR3 DNA is TGTGCCAGCAGCTTGACCCAGGGGGGCAGGGGCGGGACTGAAGCTTTCTTT.

This chain connects TRBV12-3 or TRBV12-4 to TRBJ1-1; no firm D call. The V end was cut by 0 bases, the J end by 4 bases, with 6 bases between. CDR3 size: 13 residues. The CDR3 region is CASSLARITEAFF. In DNA, the CDR3 is TGTGCCAGCAGTTTAGCGCGGATCACTGAAGCTTTCTTT.

This clone has only one observation. J is TRBJ1-2 and V is TRBV5-8; TRBD1 agrees at 12 bases. With 2 bases clipped from V and 7 bases from J, the junction kept 6 bases outside the gene matches. The CDR3 has 15 amino acids. The germline V gene encodes CDR1 SGHTS and CDR2 YDEGEE. The CDR3 DNA reads TGTGCCAGCAGCTTCTCCGGGACAGGGGGCATTGGCTACACCTTC. Translating it yields CASSFSGTGGIGYTF.

The chain links TRBV19 to TRBJ1-4, with 8 bases fitting TRBD1. V shed 4 bases and J 6 bases; nucleotides not matched to a gene: 10. This CDR3 has 16 amino acids. CDR1 is LNHDA, CDR2 SQIVND, per germline (reference sequence). CDR3 sequence: CASSKARQGLDEKLFF. CDR3 bases: TGTGCCAGTAGTAAAGCCCGACAGGGGCTAGATGAAAAACTGTTTTTT.